Below, 23 T cell receptor beta chains from the same sample are listed, as sequenced in a study of blood T cell repertoires in COVID-19. Clones were sequenced by immunoSEQ multiplex PCR, and TCRdb holds only the in-frame ones, with some missing. This repertoire shows 150,000 to 250,000 clones, around 75% found once; its top ten account for roughly 5.7%. The sequenced sample was peripheral blood. Receptor source: a woman between 40 and 55 years old with COVID-19, enrolled during active disease.

The rearrangement links TRBV6-5 to TRBJ2-1, with 9 positions matching TRBD1. The germline gives CDR1 MNHEY, CDR2 SVGAGI. This CDR3 contains 15 residues. The V segment lost 6 bases and the J segment 10 bases; nucleotides outside the gene matches: 13. CDR3 sequence: CASSLLGQGSGEQFF. The CDR3 nucleotides are TGTGCCAGCAGCCTCCTGGGACAGGGAAGTGGGGAGCAGTTCTTC.

The chain has TRBV5-5 and TRBJ1-3; D is ambiguous. The germline V gene encodes CDR1 SGHKS and CDR2 YYEKEE (reference sequence). V was pared by 5 bases and J by 9 bases, with 15 bases between. This CDR3 comprises 13 residues. CDR3 amino acids: CASRSPEGGTIYF. The CDR3 region has the DNA TGTGCCAGCAGGAGCCCGGAGGGAGGCACCATATATTTT.

The V call is TRBV20-1, the J call TRBJ2-1; D is uncertain. The V gene lost 5 bases and the J gene lost 9 bases, with 11 bases spanning the gap. This CDR3 spans 11 amino acids. Germline V gene sequence: CDR1 DFQATT, CDR2 SNEGSKA (reference sequence). The CDR3 is CSAQAPGEQFF. The CDR3 DNA reads TGCAGTGCTCAGGCCCCAGGTGAGCAGTTCTTC.

The V and J genes are TRBV7-3 and TRBJ2-2, with 10 bases identical to TRBD1. Per the germline V gene, CDR1 is SGHTA and CDR2 is FQGTGA. V shed 3 bases, J shed 6 bases, and the junction held 4 bases outside the gene matches. The CDR3 consists of 15 residues. The CDR3 DNA is TGTGCCAGCAGCTTGACAGGGGGCGTAGCCGGGGAGCTGTTTTTT. Encoded protein: CASSLTGGVAGELFF.

In DNA, the CDR3 is TGTGCCAGTAGTATCGGTTCTAGCGGGGGATACAATGAGCAGTTCTTC. As protein: CASSIGSSGGYNEQFF. The V call is TRBV19, the J call TRBJ2-1, with 10 bases aligning to TRBD2. V was pared by 3 bases and J by 4 bases, with 6 bases of the junction left unmatched. The CDR3 contains 16 residues. Germline loops: CDR1 LNHDA, CDR2 SQIVND (reference sequence).

This chain connects TRBV7-2 to TRBJ1-5; perhaps TRBD1 as D (6 bases). Germline V gene sequence: CDR1 SGHTA, CDR2 FQGNSA. V was cut by 7 bases and J by 4 bases, with 11 bases left in between. The CDR3 is made up of 13 amino acids. The CDR3 loop is CASTPGVNQPQHF. The CDR3, as DNA: TGTGCCAGCACCCCAGGGGTTAATCAGCCCCAGCATTTT.

The sample holds a few counts of this clone. The V call is TRBV3-1 (or the pseudogene TRBV3-2), the J call TRBJ1-1; D possibly corresponds to TRBD1 (6 bases). The CDR3 is made up of 14 amino acids. The germline V gene has CDR1 LGHDT and CDR2 YNNKEL (reference sequence). Trimming removed 4 bases from V and 2 bases from J, with 11 bases in between. The CDR3 here is CASSRLGGNTEAFF. CDR3 sequence (DNA): TGTGCCAGCAGCCGTCTAGGGGGTAACACTGAAGCTTTCTTT.

V and J are TRBV19 and TRBJ1-5; 7 bases are shared with TRBD1. Germline values: CDR1 LNHDA, CDR2 SQIVND (reference sequence). The ends lost 0 bases at V and 5 bases at J; junction bases unmatched: 10. The CDR3 totals 17 residues. This CDR3 is CASSIDFGGQDYQPQHF. The CDR3, as DNA: TGTGCCAGTAGTATAGATTTCGGCGGACAGGACTATCAGCCCCAGCATTTT.

The chain recombines TRBV4-1 with TRBJ2-5, with 8 bases matching TRBD2. V gave up 4 bases and J gave up 5 bases; unmatched junction bases: 9. The CDR3 is 15 residues long. Germline assignment: CDR1 MGHRA and CDR2 YSYEKL. The CDR3 is CASSPPAGAVETQYF. The DNA for the CDR3 is TGCGCCAGCAGCCCCCCAGCGGGAGCGGTGGAGACCCAGTACTTC.

In its sample, this clone was seen once. This sample includes further DNA sequences coding for the same CDR3. This chain uses TRBV29-1 with TRBJ1-1, with a possible D match to TRBD1 (6 bases). Germline V gene sequence: CDR1 SQVTM, CDR2 ANQGSEA. CDR3 length: 12 amino acids. The V end was cut by 4 bases, the J end by 1 base, with 7 bases between. CDR3 nucleotide sequence: TGCAGCGTTGGACAGGCGAACACTGAAGCTTTCTTT. Translated, it gives CSVGQANTEAFF.

The chain joins TRBV12-3 or TRBV12-4 to TRBJ2-7; 7 nucleotides agree with TRBD2. This CDR3 has 13 amino acids. V lost 6 bases and J lost 4; bases outside the gene matches: 6. The CDR3 loop is CASRGQGGYEQYF. Here the CDR3 DNA reads TGTGCCAGCAGAGGGCAGGGAGGGTACGAGCAGTACTTC.

This clone has just one count. This rearrangement joins TRBV2 to TRBJ1-4, with 12 bases matching TRBD1. CDR1 SNHLY and CDR2 FYNNEI come from the germline V gene. The CDR3 runs to 14 residues. CDR3 bases: TGTTTAACCGGGACAGGGGGCGGACACGAAAAACTGTTTTTT. It translates to CLTGTGGGHEKLFF.

The J gene is TRBJ2-3, the V gene TRBV9; maybe TRBD2 (6 bases). V shed 0 bases and J shed 2 bases, with 10 bases lying between them. This CDR3 has 15 residues. The germline CDR1 and CDR2 sequences are SGDLS and YYNGEE. This chain's CDR3 is CASSVAGEYTDTQYF. Written as DNA, the CDR3 is TGTGCCAGCAGCGTAGCGGGGGAATACACAGATACGCAGTATTTT.

The rearrangement uses TRBV29-1 and TRBJ1-1; tentatively, D is TRBD1 (5 bases). Germline assignment: CDR1 SQVTM and CDR2 ANQGSEA. The V gene lost 0 bases and the J gene lost 4 bases, with 12 bases spanning the gap. The CDR3 runs 14 residues. The CDR3 is CSVEEAGRGTEAFF. The CDR3 nucleotides are TGCAGCGTTGAAGAAGCAGGGAGGGGCACTGAAGCTTTCTTT.

This clone occurred once. The V gene is TRBV5-6, the J gene TRBJ1-5; TRBD1 matches 7 bases. With V trimmed by 2 bases and J by 0 bases, 2 bases remained unmatched. The CDR3 sequence is 15 residues long. Germline lookup yields CDR1 SGHDT and CDR2 YYEEEE. CDR3: CASSLKGASNQPQHF. CDR3 nucleotide sequence: TGTGCCAGCAGCTTAAAGGGGGCTAGCAATCAGCCCCAGCATTTT. Full variable domain (rest looked up from reference TRBV5-6 and TRBJ1-5): DAGVTQSPTHLIKTRGQQVTLRCSPKSGHDTVSWYQQALGQGPQFIFQYYEEEERQRGNFPDRFSGHQFPNYSSELNVNALLLGDSALYLCASSLKGASNQPQHFGDGTRLSIL.

The chain recombines TRBV6-2 or TRBV6-3 with TRBJ1-5; D unclear. The V and J ends lost 5 bases and 5 bases respectively, with 13 bases between them. CDR1 and CDR2 (germline): MNHEY, SVGEGT. The CDR3 has 14 residues. CDR3 region: CASSPRGGYQPQHF. The CDR3 bases are TGTGCCAGCAGTCCACGGGGTGGGTATCAGCCCCAGCATTTT.

The chain combines TRBV5-4 with TRBJ1-2; 7 bases match TRBD1. This CDR3 is built from 15 residues. Germline V CDR1 and CDR2: SGHNT, YYREEE (reference sequence). The V segment lost 0 bases and the J segment 2 bases; nucleotides outside the gene matches: 4. CDR3 sequence reads: CASSLASGQNYGYTF. The CDR3 coding sequence is TGTGCCAGCAGCTTGGCCTCGGGACAGAACTATGGCTACACCTTC. Together with reference TRBV5-4 and TRBJ1-2, the CDR3 gives the full variable domain: ETGVTQSPTHLIKTRGQQVTLRCSSQSGHNTVSWYQQALGQGPQFIFQYYREEENGRGNFPPRFSGLQFPNYSSELNVNALELDDSALYLCASSLASGQNYGYTFGSGTRLTVV.

The chain is built from TRBV6-5 and TRBJ2-7, with D possibly being TRBD2 (5 bases). The CDR3 sequence is 13 residues long. Germline lookup yields CDR1 MNHEY and CDR2 SVGAGI. V was trimmed by 7 bases and J by 0 bases, leaving 10 bases between them. The CDR3 region has the DNA TGTGCCAGCATAGGGAGCGTCTCCTACGAGCAGTACTTC. As protein: CASIGSVSYEQYF.

The sample holds one count of this clone. The chain joins TRBV7-9 to TRBJ2-3; D uncertain. The CDR3 is made up of 15 amino acids. V shed 3 bases and J shed 0 bases, with 10 bases lying between them. CDR1 is SEHNR, CDR2 FQNEAQ, per germline (reference sequence). CDR3 coding DNA: TGTGCCAGCAGCTTTGGCGGCTTTAGCACAGATACGCAGTATTTT. It encodes CASSFGGFSTDTQYF.

The chain is built from TRBV24-1 and TRBJ2-1, with 13 positions matching TRBD2. V lost 7 bases to trimming and J lost 7 bases; unmatched junction nucleotides: 6. CDR3 size: 15 residues. Germline CDR1 reads KGHDR; CDR2 reads SFDVKD. CDR3 nucleotide sequence: TGTGCCACCAGCTCGGGACTAGCGGGGATGAATGAGCAGTTCTTC. Translation gives CATSSGLAGMNEQFF.

This clone was observed a single time. The chain carries TRBV4-1 and TRBJ1-5, with D possibly TRBD1 on 5 matching bases. V lost 0 bases and J 3 bases, leaving 12 bases between the germline ends. The CDR3 extends over 16 amino acids. Germline loops: CDR1 MGHRA, CDR2 YSYEKL. DNA of the CDR3: TGCGCCAGCAGCCAAGAGGGCAGGGCGTTCAATCAGCCCCAGCATTTT. This sequence encodes CASSQEGRAFNQPQHF.

The chain employs TRBV10-3 and TRBJ2-7, with D possibly being TRBD2 (6 bases). This CDR3 spans 14 amino acids. Per the germline V gene, CDR1 is ENHRY and CDR2 is SYGVKD. Trimming removed 6 bases from V and 6 bases from J, with 18 bases in between. Here the CDR3 DNA reads TGTGCCATCAGGGGGGGTCCCGAGGGTATCGAGCAGTACTTC. Residues: CAIRGGPEGIEQYF.

The J gene is TRBJ2-7, the V gene TRBV11-2; 9 positions agree with TRBD1. The CDR3 runs 13 residues. With 6 bases clipped from V and 5 bases from J, the junction kept 5 bases outside the gene matches. From germline, CDR1 is SGHAT and CDR2 FQNNGV. The CDR3 nucleotides read TGTGCCAGCAGTCGGGACAGGGCCGACGAGCAGTACTTC. Translating it yields CASSRDRADEQYF.